This section outlines one TCR beta chain sequence together with its context. TCRdb redid the calling of the RT-PCR reads with MiXCR, one entry per CDR3 protein. The table includes about 540,000 distinct CDR3 sequences, approximately 24% detected once. This record belongs to a study of response to subunit inactivated influenza vaccine. J was trimmed by 8 bases and V by 2 bases; bases with no gene match: 11. Germline CDR1 KGHSH, CDR2 LQKENI. This CDR3 has 16 residues. The same data also contributed to another study, on T cells expressing NK-cell markers. As that report states: What made the TCR beta cDNA was 5'RACE template switching with UMIs.

The TCR comes from a man aged 50-60 years who received an inactivated influenza vaccine. The specimen comprised CD4+ T cells sorted from PBMCs, sampled 11 to 12 days after vaccination. The chain carries TRBV18 and TRBJ2-1, with 8 bases fitting TRBD2. The CDR3 is CASSPRSSGSLDEQFF. The CDR3 DNA follows: TGTGCCAGCTCACCAAGGTCCAGCGGGAGTCTAGATGAGCAGTTCTTC.